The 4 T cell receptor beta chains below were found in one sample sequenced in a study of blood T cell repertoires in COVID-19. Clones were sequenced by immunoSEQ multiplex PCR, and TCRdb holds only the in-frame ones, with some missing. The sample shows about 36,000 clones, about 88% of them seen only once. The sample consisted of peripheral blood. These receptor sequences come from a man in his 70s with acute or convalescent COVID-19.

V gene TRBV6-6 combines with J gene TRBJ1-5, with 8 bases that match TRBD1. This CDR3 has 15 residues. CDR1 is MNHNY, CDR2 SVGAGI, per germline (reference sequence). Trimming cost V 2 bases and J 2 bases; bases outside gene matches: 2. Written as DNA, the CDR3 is TGTGCCAGCAGTTACCGGACAGGGCGCAATCAGCCCCAGCATTTT. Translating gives CASSYRTGRNQPQHF.

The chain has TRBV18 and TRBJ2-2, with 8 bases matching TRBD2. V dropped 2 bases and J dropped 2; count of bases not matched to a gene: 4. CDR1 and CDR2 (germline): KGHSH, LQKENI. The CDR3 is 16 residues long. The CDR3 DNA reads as TGTGCCAGCTCACCAGTCCTAGCGGGCAACACCGGGGAGCTGTTTTTT. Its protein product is CASSPVLAGNTGELFF.

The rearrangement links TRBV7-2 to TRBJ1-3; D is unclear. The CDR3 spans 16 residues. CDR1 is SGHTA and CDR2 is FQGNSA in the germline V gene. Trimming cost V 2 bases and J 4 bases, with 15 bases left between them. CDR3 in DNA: TGTGCCAGCAGCTTATTTTGGGAGCTAAGGGGAAACACCATATATTTT. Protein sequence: CASSLFWELRGNTIYF.

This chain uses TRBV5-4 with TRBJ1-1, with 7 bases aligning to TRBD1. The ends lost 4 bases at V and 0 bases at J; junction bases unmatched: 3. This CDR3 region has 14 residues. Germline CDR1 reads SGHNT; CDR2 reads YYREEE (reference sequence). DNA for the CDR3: TGTGCCAGCAGCATGGGACAGATGAACACTGAAGCTTTCTTT. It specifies CASSMGQMNTEAFF.